The text below deals with one T cell receptor beta chain. This sample was included in a study of T-cell reconstitution after alpha-beta-depleted transplantation in children. Molecular barcoding with unique molecular identifiers was used for the TCRbeta library. Each CDR3 protein gets one entry after TCRdb re-called the PCR reads with MiXCR. The repertoire consists of 450,000 to 500,000 distinct CDR3 sequences, with approximately 12% occurring once and the leading ten covering more than 5.5%. Germline CDR1 and CDR2: LNHNV and YYDKDF (reference sequence). Trimming removed 0 bases at V and 7 bases at J, with 13 bases between. This CDR3 is built from 15 residues.

V gene TRBV15 combines with J gene TRBJ2-1; D possibly corresponds to TRBD1 (5 bases). The specimen comprised PBMCs from the stem cell graft donor, sampled from the stem cell graft. The clonotype comes from a human donor who donated a stem cell graft to a child with combined immunodeficiency. The DNA of the CDR3 is TGTGCCACCAGCAGAGATTTAGGGGTTTTAAATGAGCAGTTCTTC. Its protein is CATSRDLGVLNEQFF.